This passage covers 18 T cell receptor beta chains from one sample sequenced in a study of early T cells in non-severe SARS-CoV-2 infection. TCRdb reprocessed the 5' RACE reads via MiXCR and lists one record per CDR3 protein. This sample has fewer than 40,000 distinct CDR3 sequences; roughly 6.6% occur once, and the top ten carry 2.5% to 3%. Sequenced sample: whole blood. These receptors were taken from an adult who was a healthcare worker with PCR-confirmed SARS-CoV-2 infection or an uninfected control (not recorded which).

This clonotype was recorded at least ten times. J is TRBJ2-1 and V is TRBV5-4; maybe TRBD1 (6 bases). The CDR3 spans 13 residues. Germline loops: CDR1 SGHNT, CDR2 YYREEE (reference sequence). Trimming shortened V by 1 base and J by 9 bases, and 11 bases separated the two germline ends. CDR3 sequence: CASSLQGQGEQFF. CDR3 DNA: TGTGCCAGCAGCTTGCAGGGGCAAGGTGAGCAGTTCTTC.

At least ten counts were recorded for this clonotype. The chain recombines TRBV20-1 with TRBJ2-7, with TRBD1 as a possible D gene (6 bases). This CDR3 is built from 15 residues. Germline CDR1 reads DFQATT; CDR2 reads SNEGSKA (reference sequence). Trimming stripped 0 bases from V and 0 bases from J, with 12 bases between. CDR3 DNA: TGCAGTGCTAGAGATCCGGACAGAGGCTCCTACGAGCAGTACTTC. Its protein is CSARDPDRGSYEQYF.

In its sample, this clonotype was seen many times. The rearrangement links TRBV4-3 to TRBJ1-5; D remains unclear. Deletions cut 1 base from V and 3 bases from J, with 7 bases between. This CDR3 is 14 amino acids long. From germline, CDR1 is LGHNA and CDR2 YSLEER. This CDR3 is CASSQGASNQPQHF. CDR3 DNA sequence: TGCGCCAGCAGCCAAGGAGCCTCCAATCAGCCCCAGCATTTT.

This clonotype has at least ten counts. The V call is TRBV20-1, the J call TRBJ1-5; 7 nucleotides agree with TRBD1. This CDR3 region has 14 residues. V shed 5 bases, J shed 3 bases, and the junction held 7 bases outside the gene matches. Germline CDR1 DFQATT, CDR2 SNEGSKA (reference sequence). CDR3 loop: CSALPRGPNQPQHF. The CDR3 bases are TGCAGTGCTCTTCCAAGGGGGCCCAATCAGCCCCAGCATTTT.

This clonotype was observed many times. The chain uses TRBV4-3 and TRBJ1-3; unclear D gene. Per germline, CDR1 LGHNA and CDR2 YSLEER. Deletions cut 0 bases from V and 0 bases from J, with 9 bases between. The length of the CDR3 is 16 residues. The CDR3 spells CASSQDFGSSGNTIYF. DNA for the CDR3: TGCGCCAGCAGCCAAGATTTCGGGAGCTCTGGAAACACCATATATTTT.

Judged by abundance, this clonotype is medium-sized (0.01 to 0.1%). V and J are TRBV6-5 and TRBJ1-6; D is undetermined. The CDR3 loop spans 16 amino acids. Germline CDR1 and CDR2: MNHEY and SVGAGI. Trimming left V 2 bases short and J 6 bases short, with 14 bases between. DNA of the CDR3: TGTGCCAGCAGTTACCTCCTTTTTGAGGGTAATTCACCCCTCCACTTT. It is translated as CASSYLLFEGNSPLHF.

CDR3 sequence (DNA): TGCGCCAGCAGCCAAGAAAAGGCTCAGGGGAAGCACGAGCAGTACTTC. Translated, it gives CASSQEKAQGKHEQYF. The rearrangement joins TRBV4-1 to TRBJ2-7; a weak D match, TRBD1 (6 bases). The CDR3 extends over 16 amino acids. V was pared by 0 bases and J by 5 bases, with 17 bases between. CDR1 and CDR2 from the germline V gene are MGHRA and YSYEKL.

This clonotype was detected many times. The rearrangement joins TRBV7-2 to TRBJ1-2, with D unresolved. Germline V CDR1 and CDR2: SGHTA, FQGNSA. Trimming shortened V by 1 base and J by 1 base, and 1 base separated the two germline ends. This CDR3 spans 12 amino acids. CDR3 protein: CASSLVNYGYTF. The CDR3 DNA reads TGTGCCAGCAGCTTAGTTAACTATGGCTACACCTTC.

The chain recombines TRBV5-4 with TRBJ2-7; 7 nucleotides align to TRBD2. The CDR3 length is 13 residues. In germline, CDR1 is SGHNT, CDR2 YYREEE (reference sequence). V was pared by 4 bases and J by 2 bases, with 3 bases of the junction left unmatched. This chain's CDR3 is CASSRDYAYEQYF. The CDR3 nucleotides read TGTGCCAGCAGCCGGGACTACGCCTACGAGCAGTACTTC.

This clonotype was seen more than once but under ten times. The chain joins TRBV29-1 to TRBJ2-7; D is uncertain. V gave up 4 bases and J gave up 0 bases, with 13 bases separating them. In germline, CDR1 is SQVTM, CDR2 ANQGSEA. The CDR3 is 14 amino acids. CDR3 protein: CSVVTLESSYEQYF. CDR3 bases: TGCAGCGTTGTGACACTTGAGAGCTCCTACGAGCAGTACTTC.

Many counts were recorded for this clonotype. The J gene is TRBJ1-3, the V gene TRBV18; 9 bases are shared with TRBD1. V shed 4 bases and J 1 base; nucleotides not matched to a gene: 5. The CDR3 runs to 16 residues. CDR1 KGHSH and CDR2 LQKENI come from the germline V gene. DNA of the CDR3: TGTGCCAGCTCACGGTCCGGGACAGGGTCTGGAAACACCATATATTTT. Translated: CASSRSGTGSGNTIYF.

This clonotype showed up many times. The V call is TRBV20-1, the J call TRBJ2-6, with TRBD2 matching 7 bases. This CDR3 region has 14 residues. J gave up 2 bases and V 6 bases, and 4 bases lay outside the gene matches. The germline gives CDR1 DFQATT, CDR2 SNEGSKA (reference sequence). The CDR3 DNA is TGCAGTGCGGAAGGGACTACTGGGGCCAACGTCCTGACTTTC. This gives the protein CSAEGTTGANVLTF.

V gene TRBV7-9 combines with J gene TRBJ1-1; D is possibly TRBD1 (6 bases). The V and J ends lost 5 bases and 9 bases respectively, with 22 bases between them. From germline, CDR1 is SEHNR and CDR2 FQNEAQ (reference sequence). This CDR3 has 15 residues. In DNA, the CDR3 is TGTGCCAGCAGCCCCTGGCTTCGGGGGGCCGAAAAAGCTTTCTTT. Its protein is CASSPWLRGAEKAFF. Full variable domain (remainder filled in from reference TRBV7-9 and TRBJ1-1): DTGVSQNPRHKITKRGQNVTFRCDPISEHNRLYWYRQTLGQGPEFLTYFQNEAQLEKSRLLSDRFSAERPKGSFSTLEIQRTEQGDSAMYLCASSPWLRGAEKAFFGQGTRLTVV.

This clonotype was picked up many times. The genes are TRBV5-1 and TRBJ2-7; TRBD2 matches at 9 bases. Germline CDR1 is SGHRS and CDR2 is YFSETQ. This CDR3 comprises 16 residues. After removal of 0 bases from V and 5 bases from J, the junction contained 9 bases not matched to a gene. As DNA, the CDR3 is TGCGCCAGCAGCTTGGGACTAGCGGTCCATGGGGACGAGCAGTACTTC. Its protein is CASSLGLAVHGDEQYF.

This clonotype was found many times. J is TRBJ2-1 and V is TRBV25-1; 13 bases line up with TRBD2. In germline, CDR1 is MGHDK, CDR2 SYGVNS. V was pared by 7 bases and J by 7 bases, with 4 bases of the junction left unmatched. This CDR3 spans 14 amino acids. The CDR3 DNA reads TGTGCCAGCACGACTAGCGGGAGGCCAAATGAGCAGTTCTTC. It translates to CASTTSGRPNEQFF.

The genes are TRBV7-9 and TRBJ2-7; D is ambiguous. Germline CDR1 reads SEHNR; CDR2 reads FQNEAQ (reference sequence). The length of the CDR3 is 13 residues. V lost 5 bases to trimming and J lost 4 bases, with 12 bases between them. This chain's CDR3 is CASSPAVEYEQYF. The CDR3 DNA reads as TGTGCCAGCAGCCCGGCGGTAGAGTACGAGCAGTACTTC. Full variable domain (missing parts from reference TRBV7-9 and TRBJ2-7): DTGVSQNPRHKITKRGQNVTFRCDPISEHNRLYWYRQTLGQGPEFLTYFQNEAQLEKSRLLSDRFSAERPKGSFSTLEIQRTEQGDSAMYLCASSPAVEYEQYFGPGTRLTVT.

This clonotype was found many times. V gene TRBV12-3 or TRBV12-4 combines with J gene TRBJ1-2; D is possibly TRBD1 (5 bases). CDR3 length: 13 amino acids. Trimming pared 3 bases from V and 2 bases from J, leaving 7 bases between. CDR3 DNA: TGTGCCAGCAGTTTGGAGGGGAACTATGGCTACACCTTC. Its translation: CASSLEGNYGYTF.

Here the CDR3 reads CSVRTITGELFF. The CDR3 nucleotides read TGCAGCGTCCGGACTATCACCGGGGAGCTGTTTTTT. The J gene is TRBJ2-2, the V gene TRBV29-1; possibly TRBD2 for D (6 bases). The CDR3 length is 12 residues. Trimming cost V 6 bases and J 4 bases, with 9 bases left between them. The germline CDR1 and CDR2 sequences are SQVTM and ANQGSEA.